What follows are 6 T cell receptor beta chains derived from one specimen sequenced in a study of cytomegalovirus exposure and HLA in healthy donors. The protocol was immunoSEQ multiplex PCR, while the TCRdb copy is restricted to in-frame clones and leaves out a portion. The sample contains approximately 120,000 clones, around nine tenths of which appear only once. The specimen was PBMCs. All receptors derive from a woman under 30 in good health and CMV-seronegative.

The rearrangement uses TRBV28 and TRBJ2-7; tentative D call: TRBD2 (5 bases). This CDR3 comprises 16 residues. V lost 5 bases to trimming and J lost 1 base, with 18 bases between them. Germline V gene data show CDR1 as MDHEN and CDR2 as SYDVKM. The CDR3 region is CASSQPWTPSSYEQYF. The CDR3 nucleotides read TGTGCCAGCAGTCAGCCTTGGACTCCCAGTTCCTACGAGCAGTACTTC.

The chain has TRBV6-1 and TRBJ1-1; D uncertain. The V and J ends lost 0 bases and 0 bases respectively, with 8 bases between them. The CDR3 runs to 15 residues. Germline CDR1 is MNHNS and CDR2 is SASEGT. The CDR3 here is CASSEAARLNTEAFF. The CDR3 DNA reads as TGTGCCAGCAGTGAAGCGGCCAGATTGAACACTGAAGCTTTCTTT.

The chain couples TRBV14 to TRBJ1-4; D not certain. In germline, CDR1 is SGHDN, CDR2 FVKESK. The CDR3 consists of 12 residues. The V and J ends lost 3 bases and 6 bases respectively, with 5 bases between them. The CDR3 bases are TGTGCCAGCAGCCATACAGATGAAAAACTGTTTTTT. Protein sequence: CASSHTDEKLFF.

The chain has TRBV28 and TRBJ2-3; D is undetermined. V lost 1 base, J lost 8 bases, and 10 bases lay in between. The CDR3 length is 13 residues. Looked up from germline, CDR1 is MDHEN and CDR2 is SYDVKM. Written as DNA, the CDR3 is TGTGCCAGCAGTTTATTTTCCAGTCGTACGCAGTATTTT. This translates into CASSLFSSRTQYF.

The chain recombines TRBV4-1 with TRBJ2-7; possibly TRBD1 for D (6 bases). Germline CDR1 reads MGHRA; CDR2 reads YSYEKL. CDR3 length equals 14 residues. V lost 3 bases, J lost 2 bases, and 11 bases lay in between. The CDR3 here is CASSQIQGAYEQYF. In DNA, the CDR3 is TGCGCCAGCAGCCAGATACAGGGTGCCTACGAGCAGTACTTC.

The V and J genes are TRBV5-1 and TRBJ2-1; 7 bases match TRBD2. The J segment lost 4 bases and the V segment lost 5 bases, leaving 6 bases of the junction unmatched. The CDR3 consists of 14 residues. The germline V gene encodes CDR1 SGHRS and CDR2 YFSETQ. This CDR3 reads CASSWLAGYNEQFF. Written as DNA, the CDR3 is TGCGCCAGCAGTTGGTTAGCGGGTTACAATGAGCAGTTCTTC.